This entry concerns a single TCR beta chain. The CDR3 is 15 amino acids. Germline V gives CDR1 MNHNY, CDR2 SVGAGI (reference sequence). V was clipped by 2 bases and J by 6 bases; unmatched bases: 9. The entry originates in a study of blood T cell repertoires in COVID-19. Clones were read by immunoSEQ multiplex PCR, and TCRdb kept only the in-frame ones, dropping some. The sample has more than 60,000 clones; over 80% are singletons. V is TRBV6-6 and J is TRBJ2-7; 8 bases fit TRBD2. The sequence derives from a woman at least 80 years old with acute or convalescent COVID-19. Source material: peripheral blood. The CDR3 bases are TGTGCCAGCAGTTACCCGGGACTAGATTATGGCGAGCAGTACTTC. Protein sequence: CASSYPGLDYGEQYF.